This T cell receptor beta chain was identified during a study of T cell clones after liver transplantation. About the research overall: Samples came pre-transplant, pre-randomization before withdrawal, and post-randomization after withdrawal ended.

Data came from immunoSEQ multiplex PCR; TCRdb stores just in-frame clones and leaves some out. The repertoire consists of 20,000 to 30,000 clones, with about 70% occurring once and the leading ten covering about 3%. This clone was counted between two and nine times. The material sequenced was CD4+ T cells from blood, taken before liver transplant. This TCR was recovered from a human donor who received a liver transplant.

The CDR3 DNA reads TGTGCCAGCAGCTTTTGGACAGGGGGGGGCACTGAAGCTTTCTTT. Translating it yields CASSFWTGGGTEAFF. The chain joins TRBV11-3 to TRBJ1-1, with 10 bases aligning to TRBD1. V dropped 3 bases and J dropped 4; count of bases not matched to a gene: 5. The CDR3 spans 15 residues. CDR1 is SGHNT, CDR2 YENEEA, per germline.